This T cell receptor beta chain was identified during a study of relationships among human T cell subsets. Broader study findings: Across seven subsets, gene usage, CDR3 length and N-additions did not differ significantly.

To note about this clonotype: Its antigen is not known.

TCR alpha and beta CDR3s were amplified from mRNA by semiquantitative ARM-PCR. Exponential amplification used communal superprimers after tagged nested gene-specific primers in ARM-PCR. TCRdb re-called the multiplex PCR reads through MiXCR, storing one row per CDR3 protein. The sample records 11,000 to 15,000 distinct CDR3 sequences, about 60% being singletons. CD4+ cells were positively selected first, then anti-CD25 beads isolated CD4+CD25+ regulatory T cells. Subset-specific monoclonal antibody beads were used to isolate T cell subsets. Germline CDR1 reads SGHDT; CDR2 reads YYEEEE. The CDR3 is 14 residues long. The ends were cut back, 5 bases at V and 3 bases at J, with 14 bases in the middle.

The V and J genes are TRBV5-6 and TRBJ1-1; D is possibly TRBD1 (5 bases). Sequenced input: Tregs sorted from blood. The clonotype originates from a man in his forties in good health. The CDR3 nucleotides read TGTGCCAGCAGAACAGGCGTTAGAGACACTGAAGCTTTCTTT. Its translation: CASRTGVRDTEAFF.